Following are 17 T cell receptor beta chains from one sample sequenced in a study of control samples from healthy donors and cancer patients. Method: immunoSEQ multiplex PCR; TCRdb's copy keeps in-frame clones and lacks some. The sample carries fewer than 100,000 clones, approximately 90% recorded once. The source material was blood. Source of these receptors: a woman in her forties or fifties in good health.

In the case of this clone: At one end, the junction sequence differs from germline, possibly due to a read error. This chain uses TRBV6-1 with TRBJ1-6; D is possibly TRBD1 (5 bases). This CDR3 has 14 residues. Germline CDR1 is MNHNS and CDR2 is SASEGT. The CDR3 coding sequence is TGTGCCAGCAGGGAAGATCTAGGGGATTCACCCCTCCACTTT. Amino acid sequence: CASREDLGDSPLHF.

The chain employs TRBV6-5 and TRBJ2-3; D remains ambiguous. The germline V gene has CDR1 MNHEY and CDR2 SVGAGI. The V gene lost 5 bases and the J gene lost 2 bases, with 14 bases spanning the gap. The CDR3 length is 15 residues. The CDR3 bases are TGTGCCAGCAGTCCCCTCTTCAGCGTCACAGATACGCAGTATTTT. It translates to CASSPLFSVTDTQYF.

The V and J genes are TRBV5-1 and TRBJ2-1; TRBD1 matches at 7 bases. The V gene's germline CDR1 is SGHRS and CDR2 YFSETQ. The V segment lost 4 bases and the J segment 7 bases; nucleotides outside the gene matches: 8. This CDR3 has 14 amino acids. CDR3 residues: CASSRKDRANEQFF. CDR3 DNA: TGCGCCAGCAGCAGGAAAGACAGGGCAAATGAGCAGTTCTTC.

The chain links TRBV3-1 (or the pseudogene TRBV3-2) to TRBJ1-6; D is undetermined. V gave up 1 base and J gave up 6 bases, with 4 bases separating them. Germline values: CDR1 LGHDT, CDR2 YNNKEL (reference sequence). CDR3 length equals 13 residues. CDR3 loop: CASSQGINSPLHF. The CDR3 DNA follows: TGTGCCAGCAGCCAAGGGATTAATTCACCCCTCCACTTT.

The rearrangement uses TRBV18 and TRBJ1-4; 10 bases map to TRBD1. This CDR3 has 17 amino acids. Germline CDR1 and CDR2: KGHSH and LQKENI. J gave up 2 bases and V 1 base, and 4 bases lay outside the gene matches. For the CDR3, the DNA is TGTGCCAGCTCACCACGGCCGGGACAGGGGACTAATGAAAAACTGTTTTTT. Amino acid sequence: CASSPRPGQGTNEKLFF.

The chain carries TRBV6-2 or TRBV6-3 and TRBJ2-1; TRBD1 aligns across 10 bases. Per germline, CDR1 MNHEY and CDR2 SVGEGT. The CDR3 contains 19 residues. The V gene end was trimmed by 4 bases and the J gene end by 1 base; junction bases not matched to a gene: 13. The CDR3 sequence: CASSLGQGSILGSYNEQFF. Written as DNA, the CDR3 is TGTGCCAGCAGTTTGGGACAGGGGTCTATTCTAGGGTCCTACAATGAGCAGTTCTTC.

This clone was observed a few times. The CDR3 DNA sequence: TGTGCCAGCAGTGAAGAGCCAGGGGTGGGCACTGAAGCTTTCTTT. Encoded protein: CASSEEPGVGTEAFF. This chain joins TRBV2 and TRBJ1-1; D is possibly TRBD1 (6 bases). The CDR3 covers 15 residues. Per germline, CDR1 SNHLY and CDR2 FYNNEI. Deletions cut 1 base from V and 4 bases from J, with 13 bases between.

V is TRBV27 and J is TRBJ2-3; D is unresolved. The V and J ends lost 6 bases and 5 bases respectively, with 9 bases between them. The CDR3 contains 12 residues. Germline V CDR1 and CDR2: MNHEY, SMNVEV (reference sequence). The CDR3: CASSQGGDTQYF. The CDR3, as DNA: TGTGCCAGCAGCCAAGGCGGAGATACGCAGTATTTT.

The chain couples TRBV4-2 to TRBJ2-7; 10 nucleotides agree with TRBD1. Germline loops: CDR1 LGHNA, CDR2 YNFKEQ. The J segment lost 4 bases and the V segment lost 4 bases, leaving 13 bases of the junction unmatched. The CDR3 runs to 17 residues. The CDR3 loop is CASSRVTGGEGSYEQYF. Here the CDR3 DNA reads TGTGCCAGCAGCCGAGTGACAGGGGGCGAAGGTAGTTACGAGCAGTACTTC.

The genes are TRBV11-2 and TRBJ2-7; TRBD2 is a possible D gene (6 bases). The V end lost 4 bases, the J end lost 0 bases, and 13 bases lay between the germline ends. Germline CDR1 and CDR2: SGHAT and FQNNGV. The CDR3 consists of 15 residues. CDR3 region: CASSWEASRSYEQYF. As DNA, the CDR3 is TGTGCCAGCAGCTGGGAGGCATCTCGCTCCTACGAGCAGTACTTC.

The chain has TRBV30 and TRBJ2-5, with TRBD2 as a possible D gene (6 bases). This CDR3 contains 15 residues. The germline V and J ends were trimmed by 1 base and 7 bases, with 19 bases remaining between them. Germline assignment: CDR1 GTSNPN and CDR2 SVGIG (reference sequence). The CDR3 reads CAWSGSFLSGGTQYF. The CDR3 region has the DNA TGTGCCTGGAGTGGCTCTTTTCTGTCCGGGGGGACCCAGTACTTC.

CDR3 residues: CASRKTDRAIDTEAFF. In DNA, the CDR3 is TGTGCCAGTAGAAAGACCGACAGGGCTATAGACACTGAAGCTTTCTTT. The chain uses TRBV19 and TRBJ1-1; 7 positions match TRBD1. J gave up 3 bases and V 6 bases, and 13 bases lay outside the gene matches. CDR1 is LNHDA, CDR2 SQIVND, per germline (reference sequence). This CDR3 spans 16 amino acids.

The V gene is TRBV19, the J gene TRBJ1-2; weak D call: TRBD1 (6 bases). From germline, CDR1 is LNHDA and CDR2 SQIVND (reference sequence). The germline V and J ends were trimmed by 6 bases and 2 bases, with 19 bases remaining between them. This CDR3 is built from 16 residues. The CDR3 loop reads CASRPTGGPQNYGYTF. CDR3 bases: TGTGCCAGTAGACCCACTGGGGGGCCTCAAAACTATGGCTACACCTTC.

A few counts support this clone. The V call is TRBV12-3 or TRBV12-4, the J call TRBJ2-7, with 7 bases fitting TRBD1. After removal of 5 bases from V and 5 bases from J, the junction contained 6 bases not matched to a gene. The CDR3 runs 13 residues. The CDR3 DNA follows: TGTGCCAGCAGTCGGTTCACAGGGGACGAGCAGTACTTC. Encoded protein: CASSRFTGDEQYF.

This chain connects TRBV10-2 to TRBJ1-6; D not resolved. This CDR3 spans 15 amino acids. V lost 8 bases, J lost 0 bases, and 11 bases lay in between. Germline values: CDR1 WSHSY, CDR2 SAAADI. The CDR3 is CASGGRFSYNSPLHF. CDR3 nucleotide sequence: TGCGCCAGCGGAGGGAGGTTCTCCTATAATTCACCCCTCCACTTT.

This sequence joins TRBV18 and TRBJ2-4; TRBD2 agrees at 7 bases. With 0 bases clipped from V and 7 bases from J, the junction kept 6 bases outside the gene matches. Germline V gene data show CDR1 as KGHSH and CDR2 as LQKENI. The CDR3 contains 15 residues. DNA of the CDR3: TGTGCCAGCTCACCACCGTTAACAGCGGGGAACATTCAGTACTTC. Translating it yields CASSPPLTAGNIQYF.

This sequence joins TRBV5-4 and TRBJ2-2; D is unclear. The length of the CDR3 is 12 residues. Deletions cut 9 bases from V and 2 bases from J, with 8 bases between. Germline-derived CDR1 and CDR2 are SGHNT and YYREEE (reference sequence). The CDR3 loop is CATSINTGELFF. The CDR3 DNA reads TGTGCCACCTCAATAAACACCGGGGAGCTGTTTTTT.